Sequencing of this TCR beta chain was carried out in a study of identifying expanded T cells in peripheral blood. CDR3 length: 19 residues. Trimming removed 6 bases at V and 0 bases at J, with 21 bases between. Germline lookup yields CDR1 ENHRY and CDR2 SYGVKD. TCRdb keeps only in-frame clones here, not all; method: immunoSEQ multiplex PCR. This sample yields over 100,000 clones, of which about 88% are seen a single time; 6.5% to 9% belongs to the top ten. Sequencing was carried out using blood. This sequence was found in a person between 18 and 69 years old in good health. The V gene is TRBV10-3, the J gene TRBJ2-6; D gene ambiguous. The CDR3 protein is CAISHGATDITSGANVLTF. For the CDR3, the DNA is TGTGCCATCAGCCATGGAGCCACAGATATTACCTCTGGGGCCAACGTCCTGACTTTC.